The source of this T cell receptor beta chain is a study of T-cell reconstitution after alpha-beta-depleted transplantation in children. The TCRbeta library was prepared with unique molecular identifiers. In TCRdb, the PCR reads were re-called with MiXCR into one record per CDR3 protein. The table lists nearly 550,000 distinct CDR3 sequences, approximately 16% of them singletons, with roughly 3.3% in the top ten. Details on this clonotype: A junction end diverges from the germline sequence, so it may reflect a read error.

The TCR originated in a human donor who donated a stem cell graft to a child with acute lymphoblastic leukemia. This specimen was PBMCs from the stem cell graft donor, taken from the stem cell graft.

In DNA, the CDR3 is TGTGCCAGCAGCGCACCCCGATCTTATCAGCCCCAGCATTTC. Amino acids: CASSAPRSYQPQHF. The chain recombines TRBV5-6 with TRBJ1-5, with D unresolved. The germline gives CDR1 SGHDT, CDR2 YYEEEE. The CDR3 is made up of 14 amino acids.